Listed below are T cell receptor beta chains from one sample, sequenced in a study of T cells after yellow fever vaccination. TCRdb fed the 5' RACE reads into MiXCR, producing one record per CDR3 protein. The sample lists approximately 580,000 distinct CDR3 sequences, roughly 17% occurring once. The input for sequencing was PBMCs, taken less than 6 days after the first yellow fever vaccination. Receptors originate from a man aged 18 to 30 who received the YFV17D yellow fever vaccine. Each CDR3 is given with its conserved first and last residue. The D gene is left open where the match is weak. The size field is filled for only some rows; it gives once, few, many or a size class.

d_call | j_call | v_call | clone_size | cdr3_nt | cdr3_aa
- | TRBJ2-1 | TRBV29-1 | - | TGCACCTACTCTACTAGGAGGGACAATGAGCAGTTCTTC | CTYSTRRDNEQFF
- | TRBJ2-3 | TRBV6-1 | - | TGTGCCAGCAGTGAAGCGGGGTACACGCAGTATTTT | CASSEAGYTQYF
- | TRBJ2-6 | TRBV2 | - | TGTGCCGGGGCCAGCTCTGGGGCCAACGTCCTGACTTTC | CAGASSGANVLTF
- | TRBJ2-7 | TRBV6-5 | few | TGTGCCAGCAGTTACGGGTCGTCCAGTTCCGAGCAGTACTTC | CASSYGSSSSEQYF
TRBD1 | TRBJ1-2 | TRBV12-3/TRBV12-4 | few | TGTGCCAGCAGTTTTCAGGAGGGGGCCGGGGGCTACACCTTC | CASSFQEGAGGYTF
TRBD2 | TRBJ2-5 | TRBV15 | few | TGTGCCACCAGCAGAGAATCTGTCTTAGCGGGGTCGGAGACCCAGTACTTC | CATSRESVLAGSETQYF
TRBD1 | TRBJ2-3 | TRBV20-1 | - | TGCAGTGCTCGACAGGGACCCGGGACAGATACGCAGTATTTT | CSARQGPGTDTQYF
TRBD1 | TRBJ2-1 | TRBV5-1 | - | TGCGCCAGCAGGTCCGGACAGGGAGAGTTCTTC | CASRSGQGEFF
- | TRBJ1-3 | TRBV12-3/TRBV12-4 | - | TGTGCCAGCAGTTTGGGACCTTCCCCAACCATATATTTT | CASSLGPSPTIYF
- | TRBJ2-1 | TRBV5-4 | - | TGTGCCAGCAGCACTAGGGTCAATGAGCAGTTCTTC | CASSTRVNEQFF
- | TRBJ2-3 | TRBV27 | - | TGTGCCAGCAGTTTCACATTCACAGATACGCAGTATTTT | CASSFTFTDTQYF
TRBD1 | TRBJ2-2 | TRBV6-4 | many | TGTGCCAGCAGCGAAACCCCCGGACAGGGATCCGGGGAGCTGTTTTTT | CASSETPGQGSGELFF